These 31 T cell receptor beta chains originate from one sample sequenced in a study of immune cell composition in non-small cell lung cancer. Clones were sequenced by immunoSEQ multiplex PCR, and TCRdb holds only the in-frame ones, with some missing. The data contain 2,600 or so clones, approximately 70% of them seen just once; the ten biggest clones take up around 13%. Normal lung was sampled as far from the tumour as possible, at least 3 cm. Sequenced material: non-adjacent lung tissue. Source of these receptors: a human donor with non-small cell lung cancer.

The chain combines TRBV4-1 with TRBJ1-1; TRBD1 matches at 8 bases. V was clipped by 11 bases and J by 6 bases; unmatched bases: 17. Germline loops: CDR1 MGHRA, CDR2 YSYEKL. The CDR3 is 15 amino acids. Written as DNA, the CDR3 is TGCGCCGTCAGGCGGTGGACAGGGAGGTGGGCTGAAGCTTTCTTT. Protein sequence: CAVRRWTGRWAEAFF.

The chain uses TRBV6-4 and TRBJ2-1; 7 bases align to TRBD1. Germline loops: CDR1 MRHNA, CDR2 SNTAGT. V lost 0 bases, J lost 2 bases, and 4 bases stayed unmatched. The length of the CDR3 is 16 residues. In DNA, the CDR3 is TGTGCCAGCAGTGACTCGGGGCAGGGGGCCTACAATGAGCAGTTCTTC. Its protein product is CASSDSGQGAYNEQFF.

The chain uses TRBV6-5 and TRBJ1-3; TRBD1 agrees at 8 bases. The CDR3 contains 14 residues. Germline values: CDR1 MNHEY, CDR2 SVGAGI. With V trimmed by 5 bases and J by 2 bases, 2 bases remained unmatched. The CDR3 region has the DNA TGTGCCAGCAGTCGACAGGGGACTGGAAACACCATATATTTT. This sequence encodes CASSRQGTGNTIYF.

This clone was found once. The V call is TRBV27, the J call TRBJ2-1; 15 nucleotides line up with TRBD2. In germline, CDR1 is MNHEY, CDR2 SMNVEV (reference sequence). This CDR3 region has 16 residues. Trimming cost V 7 bases and J 7 bases; bases outside gene matches: 8. CDR3 sequence: CASILTGTSGRNEQFF. CDR3 nucleotide sequence: TGTGCCAGCATCCTGACCGGGACTAGCGGGAGGAATGAGCAGTTCTTC.

The chain combines TRBV9 with TRBJ2-7; 7 bases line up with TRBD1. The CDR3 totals 15 residues. V lost 2 bases and J lost 3; bases outside the gene matches: 8. In germline, CDR1 is SGDLS, CDR2 YYNGEE. This CDR3 reads CASSVATGQSYEQYF. The CDR3 DNA reads as TGTGCCAGCAGCGTGGCCACGGGACAGAGCTACGAGCAGTACTTC.

CDR3 residues: CASSLQPGQGYNEQFF. CDR3 DNA: TGTGCCAGCTCACTTCAACCGGGACAGGGGTACAATGAGCAGTTCTTC. The J gene is TRBJ2-1, the V gene TRBV18; 10 bases match TRBD1. With 4 bases clipped from V and 4 bases from J, the junction kept 7 bases outside the gene matches. Per germline, CDR1 KGHSH and CDR2 LQKENI. The CDR3 has 16 residues.

The chain links TRBV7-9 to TRBJ2-5; 8 nucleotides align to TRBD1. The CDR3 length is 17 residues. The junction had 16 bases not matched to a gene; V was cut back by 5 bases and J by 5 bases. The V gene's germline CDR1 is SEHNR and CDR2 FQNEAQ (reference sequence). The CDR3 DNA is TGTGCCAGCAGCCCAGGATGGGTTGACAGGGGCCACGAGACCCAGTACTTC. This encodes CASSPGWVDRGHETQYF.

The chain recombines TRBV7-3 with TRBJ2-1; D might be TRBD1 (7 bases). This CDR3 has 14 amino acids. Per the germline V gene, CDR1 is SGHTA and CDR2 is FQGTGA. The germline V and J ends were trimmed by 1 base and 8 bases, with 12 bases remaining between them. The CDR3 spells CASSLRQGGHEQFF. The CDR3 nucleotides are TGTGCCAGCAGCTTAAGACAGGGAGGTCATGAGCAGTTCTTC.

The J gene is TRBJ2-7, the V gene TRBV5-6, with a weak D call TRBD1 (6 bases). Trimming took off 4 bases at V and 5 bases at J, with 13 bases between the two ends. The germline gives CDR1 SGHDT, CDR2 YYEEEE. The CDR3 loop spans 13 amino acids. The DNA of the CDR3 is TGTGCCAGCAGCCCTCTCAGGGGTCACGAGCAGTACTTC. It translates to CASSPLRGHEQYF.

The rearrangement links TRBV5-1 to TRBJ2-2, with TRBD2 as a possible D gene (6 bases). The germline V gene has CDR1 SGHRS and CDR2 YFSETQ. The CDR3 contains 14 residues. V was pared by 1 base and J by 6 bases, with 10 bases between. CDR3 amino acids: CASSLYAGPGELFF. CDR3 DNA sequence: TGCGCCAGCAGCTTGTATGCGGGACCCGGGGAGCTGTTTTTT.

This chain joins TRBV28 and TRBJ2-2; TRBD2 matches 7 bases. The CDR3 extends over 15 amino acids. Per the germline V gene, CDR1 is MDHEN and CDR2 is SYDVKM. Trimming cost V 6 bases and J 1 base; bases outside gene matches: 5. The CDR3 loop reads CASRRGLGNTGELFF. Here the CDR3 DNA reads TGTGCCAGCAGACGAGGACTAGGGAACACCGGGGAGCTGTTTTTT. Drawing the rest from reference TRBV28 and TRBJ2-2, the complete variable domain is DVKVTQSSRYLVKRTGEKVFLECVQDMDHENMFWYRQDPGLGLRLIYFSYDVKMKEKGDIPEGYSVSREKKERFSLILESASTNQTSMYLCASRRGLGNTGELFFGEGSRLTVL.

V usage is TRBV7-2 and J usage is TRBJ1-2, with 9 nucleotides matching TRBD1. V shed 3 bases and J 8 bases; nucleotides not matched to a gene: 10. Per the germline V gene, CDR1 is SGHTA and CDR2 is FQGNSA. The CDR3 length is 15 residues. This CDR3 reads CASSLLGTGRSGYTF. CDR3 sequence (DNA): TGTGCCAGCAGCTTGCTTGGGACAGGGAGATCCGGCTACACCTTC.

This clone was observed a single time. The chain carries TRBV25-1 and TRBJ2-5; 10 bases line up with TRBD1. Germline V gene sequence: CDR1 MGHDK, CDR2 SYGVNS. Losses at the gene ends were 4 bases for V and 5 bases for J; bases not matched to a gene: 10. CDR3 length: 16 residues. CDR3: CASSASGTGVVETQYF. The CDR3 DNA sequence: TGTGCCAGCAGTGCCTCCGGGACAGGGGTGGTCGAGACCCAGTACTTC.

V usage is TRBV5-1 and J usage is TRBJ1-2, with a tentative D call TRBD1 (5 bases). The CDR3 sequence is 15 residues long. The V gene lost 3 bases and the J gene lost 0 bases, with 12 bases spanning the gap. Germline CDR1 reads SGHRS; CDR2 reads YFSETQ. CDR3 sequence (DNA): TGCGCCAGCAGCTCGGGGGATTTCTCTAACTATGGCTACACCTTC. Translated: CASSSGDFSNYGYTF. Full variable domain (remainder filled in from reference TRBV5-1 and TRBJ1-2): KAGVTQTPRYLIKTRGQQVTLSCSPISGHRSVSWYQQTPGQGLQFLFEYFSETQRNKGNFPGRFSGRQFSNSRSEMNVSTLELGDSALYLCASSSGDFSNYGYTFGSGTRLTVV.

This chain uses TRBV7-9 with TRBJ2-7; D is undetermined. The CDR3 covers 15 residues. V lost 1 base and J lost 3, with 13 bases in between. Germline V gene sequence: CDR1 SEHNR, CDR2 FQNEAQ (reference sequence). The CDR3 spells CASSLEAPRDYEQYF. The DNA of the CDR3 is TGTGCCAGCAGCTTAGAGGCTCCTAGAGACTACGAGCAGTACTTC.

This clone was detected only once. This sequence joins TRBV18 and TRBJ2-7; maybe TRBD2 (6 bases). This CDR3 region has 16 residues. The germline gives CDR1 KGHSH, CDR2 LQKENI. V was cut by 0 bases and J by 3 bases, with 15 bases left in between. The CDR3, as DNA: TGTGCCAGCTCACCACCGGTTAGCGGAGGAGGCTACGAGCAGTACTTC. Protein sequence: CASSPPVSGGGYEQYF.

The V and J genes are TRBV6-1 and TRBJ2-1; D gene unclear. Germline V gene lookup returns CDR1 MNHNS and CDR2 SASEGT. CDR3 length: 17 amino acids. Trimming took 0 bases from V and 0 from J, leaving 12 bases between them. DNA for the CDR3: TGTGCCAGCAGTGAAGCGTGGGCCAAACGCTCCTACAATGAGCAGTTCTTC. Its protein product is CASSEAWAKRSYNEQFF.

The genes are TRBV5-1 and TRBJ1-4, with no clear D. The V end was cut by 4 bases, the J end by 8 bases, with 15 bases between. The CDR3 is 14 amino acids. Germline values: CDR1 SGHRS, CDR2 YFSETQ. The CDR3 nucleotides read TGCGCCAGCAGCCCGGGGAACGTGGAGGAAAAACTGTTTTTT. Protein: CASSPGNVEEKLFF.

The chain is built from TRBV2 and TRBJ2-7; D possibly corresponds to TRBD1 (5 bases). Germline V CDR1 and CDR2: SNHLY, FYNNEI. V lost 6 bases and J lost 5, with 20 bases in between. The CDR3 sequence is 15 residues long. The CDR3 is CASRGQGRAAHEQYF. Written as DNA, the CDR3 is TGTGCCAGCAGAGGGCAGGGCAGGGCGGCCCACGAGCAGTACTTC.

V is TRBV11-2 and J is TRBJ2-7, with D perhaps TRBD2 (5 bases). This CDR3 contains 14 residues. V was shortened by 0 bases and J by 7 bases, with 13 bases between the two germline ends. Germline CDR1 is SGHAT and CDR2 is FQNNGV. CDR3 DNA sequence: TGTGCCAGCAGCTTAGATCACCCGACGGGGGAGCAGTACTTC. It codes for CASSLDHPTGEQYF.

The CDR3 bases are TGTGCCAGCAGTCCCGGGACTAGCGGTTCCTACGAGCAGTACTTC. This sequence encodes CASSPGTSGSYEQYF. The chain combines TRBV2 with TRBJ2-7; TRBD2 matches 11 bases. In germline, CDR1 is SNHLY, CDR2 FYNNEI. Unmatched junction bases numbered 4, after V lost 5 bases and J lost 1 base. There are 15 residues in the CDR3.

The chain uses TRBV28 and TRBJ2-5; D is perhaps TRBD2 (7 bases). Germline V gene lookup returns CDR1 MDHEN and CDR2 SYDVKM. With 4 bases removed from V and 5 bases from J, the gap between germline ends came to 17 bases. The CDR3 spans 15 residues. The CDR3 DNA follows: TGTGCCAGCAGTTCCCTGGGGGGGGGCGCGGAGACCCAGTACTTC. It is translated as CASSSLGGGAETQYF. Combining the CDR3 with reference TRBV28 and TRBJ2-5 gives the whole variable domain DVKVTQSSRYLVKRTGEKVFLECVQDMDHENMFWYRQDPGLGLRLIYFSYDVKMKEKGDIPEGYSVSREKKERFSLILESASTNQTSMYLCASSSLGGGAETQYFGPGTRLLVL.

The chain employs TRBV18 and TRBJ2-1, with D maybe TRBD2 (7 bases). The CDR3 runs to 14 residues. From germline, CDR1 is KGHSH and CDR2 LQKENI. V shed 1 base and J shed 8 bases, with 12 bases lying between them. The CDR3 reads CASSPRGGGDEQFF. The CDR3 DNA reads as TGTGCCAGCTCACCACGCGGGGGCGGGGATGAGCAGTTCTTC. Using reference TRBV18 and TRBJ2-1 for the parts outside the CDR3, the full variable domain is NAGVMQNPRHLVRRRGQEARLRCSPMKGHSHVYWYRQLPEEGLKFMVYLQKENIIDESGMPKERFSAEFPKEGPSILRIQQVVRGDSAAYFCASSPRGGGDEQFFGPGTRLTVL.

This sequence joins TRBV19 and TRBJ1-2, with TRBD1 identical over 8 bases. The V gene end was trimmed by 4 bases and the J gene end by 0 bases; junction bases not matched to a gene: 7. Germline CDR1 is LNHDA and CDR2 is SQIVND (reference sequence). The CDR3 is 16 residues long. This chain's CDR3 is CASSTGGRPPNYGYTF. CDR3 sequence (DNA): TGTGCCAGTAGTACAGGGGGCCGTCCCCCTAACTATGGCTACACCTTC.

The V call is TRBV18, the J call TRBJ1-6; D is unresolved. Trimming removed 6 bases at V and 8 bases at J, with 14 bases between. Germline V lookup: CDR1 KGHSH, CDR2 LQKENI. The CDR3 is made up of 14 amino acids. CDR3 coding DNA: TGTGCCAGCTCGGAGGCCCCTGGGGATTCACCCCTCCACTTT. Amino acids: CASSEAPGDSPLHF.

The rearrangement links TRBV14 to TRBJ2-7, with 8 bases matching TRBD1. V lost 0 bases to trimming and J lost 4 bases; unmatched junction nucleotides: 8. This CDR3 has 16 residues. The germline gives CDR1 SGHDN, CDR2 FVKESK. The CDR3 spells CASSQDLGQGAYEQYF. The CDR3 DNA reads TGTGCCAGCAGCCAAGACCTGGGGCAGGGGGCTTACGAGCAGTACTTC.

The chain's CDR3 is CASSETSGRRDEQFF. Written as DNA, the CDR3 is TGTGCCAGCAGCGAGACTAGCGGGAGAAGGGATGAGCAGTTCTTC. The chain combines TRBV9 with TRBJ2-1; 12 nucleotides line up with TRBD2. V was clipped by 3 bases and J by 8 bases; unmatched bases: 6. Germline V CDR1 and CDR2: SGDLS, YYNGEE. This CDR3 has 15 amino acids.

The chain employs TRBV5-1 and TRBJ2-5; 9 bases align to TRBD1. The ends lost 4 bases at V and 5 bases at J; junction bases unmatched: 9. Germline V gives CDR1 SGHRS, CDR2 YFSETQ. CDR3 length: 15 amino acids. The CDR3: CASSALQGAGETQYF. The CDR3 DNA sequence: TGCGCCAGCAGCGCTTTACAGGGGGCAGGGGAGACCCAGTACTTC.

This clone was seen a single time. This chain connects TRBV7-8 to TRBJ2-7; D possibly corresponds to TRBD2 (6 bases). The CDR3 sequence is 14 residues long. The V gene lost 1 base and the J gene lost 3 bases, with 10 bases spanning the gap. From germline, CDR1 is SGHVS and CDR2 FQNEAQ. In DNA, the CDR3 is TGTGCCAGCAGCTTAGTCCCGGGGGACTACGAGCAGTACTTC. This sequence encodes CASSLVPGDYEQYF. Full variable domain (remainder filled in from reference TRBV7-8 and TRBJ2-7): GAGVSQSPRYKVAKRGQDVALRCDPISGHVSLFWYQQALGQGPEFLTYFQNEAQLDKSGLPSDRFFAERPEGSVSTLKIQRTQQEDSAVYLCASSLVPGDYEQYFGPGTRLTVT.

The chain recombines TRBV7-2 with TRBJ2-7; the match to TRBD2 covers 13 bases. The V gene's germline CDR1 is SGHTA and CDR2 FQGNSA. This CDR3 contains 14 residues. Germline trimming cut 5 bases from V and 7 bases from J; bases unmatched to any gene: 5. CDR3 residues: CASSPTSGRLEQYF. Written as DNA, the CDR3 is TGTGCCAGCAGCCCGACTAGCGGGAGGTTGGAGCAGTACTTC.

This clone has only a few counts. The chain is built from TRBV11-3 and TRBJ1-5; D possibly corresponds to TRBD1 (6 bases). The CDR3 is made up of 13 amino acids. Per germline, CDR1 SGHNT and CDR2 YENEEA. Between the trimmed V and J ends, which lost 4 bases and 4 bases, there was a span of 8 bases. The CDR3 is CASSSDRNQPQHF. In nucleotides, the CDR3 is TGTGCCAGCAGCTCTGACAGGAATCAGCCCCAGCATTTT.